This T cell receptor (beta chain) was sequenced during a study of blood T cell repertoires in COVID-19. Study-level background: The study drew acute and convalescent COVID-19 samples from the United States, Italy and Spain.

Per the germline V gene, CDR1 is SNHLY and CDR2 is FYNNEI. Trimming took off 7 bases at V and 0 bases at J, with 20 bases between the two ends. The CDR3 is 17 residues long. In the study's own analysis: Cell counts per sample came from amplifying reference gene primers. Libraries were prepared by immunoSEQ multiplex PCR; TCRdb keeps only in-frame clonotypes and omits some of them. The V and J calls and clone size come from that table; D and trimming were worked out from the DNA. The repertoire holds about 89,000 clones, 75% to 90% seen once, with about 16% in the top ten. This clonotype was obtained from a male donor with acute or convalescent COVID-19. Input material: peripheral blood. The genes are TRBV2 and TRBJ2-3; D perhaps matches TRBD2 (6 bases). CDR3 nucleotide sequence: TGTGCCAGCAAGGGTCCGACTAGTCGGGGAAGCACAGATACGCAGTATTTT. This sequence encodes CASKGPTSRGSTDTQYF.